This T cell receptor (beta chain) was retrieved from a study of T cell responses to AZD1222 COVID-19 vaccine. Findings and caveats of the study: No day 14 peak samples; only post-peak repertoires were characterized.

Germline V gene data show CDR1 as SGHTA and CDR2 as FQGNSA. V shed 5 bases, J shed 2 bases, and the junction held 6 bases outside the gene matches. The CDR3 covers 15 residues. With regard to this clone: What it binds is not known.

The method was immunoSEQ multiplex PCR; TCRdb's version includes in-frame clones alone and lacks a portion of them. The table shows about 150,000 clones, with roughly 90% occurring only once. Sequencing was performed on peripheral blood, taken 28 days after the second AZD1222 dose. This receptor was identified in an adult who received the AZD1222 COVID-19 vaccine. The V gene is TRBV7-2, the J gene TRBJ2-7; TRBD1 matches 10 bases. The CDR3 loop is CASSTDRGPTYEQYF. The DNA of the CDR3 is TGTGCCAGCAGCACTGACAGGGGGCCGACCTACGAGCAGTACTTC.